The entry below gives a single T cell receptor beta chain sequence along with its context. This specimen comes from a study of cytomegalovirus exposure and HLA in healthy donors. Vbeta (60) and Jbeta (13) primers were used in the PCR. Data came from immunoSEQ multiplex PCR; TCRdb stores just in-frame clones and leaves some out. This table has under 110,000 clones, 60% to 75% appearing once. The CDR3 length is 15 residues. V was pared by 1 base and J by 3 bases, with 12 bases between. Germline CDR1 MNHNS, CDR2 SASEGT. Sequencing was performed on PBMCs. The sequence derives from a male donor in good health and CMV-seropositive. The gene calls are TRBV6-1 and TRBJ1-2, with D perhaps TRBD1 (5 bases). The CDR3 region is CASSEGSGIYYGYTF. The CDR3 nucleotides are TGTGCCAGCAGTGAAGGGTCAGGGATTTACTATGGCTACACCTTC.